This T cell receptor beta chain originates from a study of T cells in localized non-small cell lung cancer. CDR3 length: 15 amino acids. The germline gives CDR1 SGDLS, CDR2 YYNGEE. Trimming cost V 0 bases and J 7 bases, with 13 bases left between them. Produced via immunoSEQ multiplex PCR; TCRdb's table is partial and in-frame only. The sample carries some 31,000 clones, 88% recorded once. The source of this sequence is a woman aged 35 to 69 with stage I lung adenocarcinoma. This sample comprised peripheral blood, obtained before any cancer treatment. The chain links TRBV9 to TRBJ2-2; the D gene is possibly TRBD2 (7 bases). As DNA, the CDR3 is TGTGCCAGCAGCGTAGTCGGGGGGACAAGCGGGGAGCTGTTTTTT. As protein: CASSVVGGTSGELFF.